This T cell receptor beta chain was recorded in a study of T cell responses to AZD1222 COVID-19 vaccine. About this clone: Its antigen is undetermined.

Germline assignment: CDR1 LGHDT and CDR2 YNNKEL (reference sequence). With 4 bases clipped from V and 3 bases from J, the junction kept 5 bases outside the gene matches. The CDR3 sequence is 16 residues long. Findings and caveats of the study: Donors in the cohort were predominantly white British and more often female, and clonal diversity was possibly underestimated. Repertoires were sampled only after the peak T cell response.

The repertoire was sequenced with immunoSEQ multiplex PCR; TCRdb's copy has only in-frame clones and lacks some. The sample consists of about 84,000 clones, 75% to 90% of them appearing once. Sequenced material: peripheral blood, taken on day 0 of AZD1222 vaccination. This sequence was found in an adult in good health. The rearrangement joins TRBV3-1 (or the pseudogene TRBV3-2) to TRBJ2-3, with TRBD2 matching over 12 bases. Here the CDR3 DNA reads TGTGCCAGCAGCCCCTCTAGCGGGAGGGCAACAGATACGCAGTATTTT. It translates to CASSPSSGRATDTQYF.